These 27 T cell receptor beta chains share one sample of origin, sequenced in a study of T-cell reconstitution after alpha-beta-depleted transplantation in children. For TCRbeta, the library was prepared with unique molecular identifiers. MiXCR, applied by TCRdb to the PCR reads, yields one record per CDR3 protein. The data show fewer than 550,000 distinct CDR3 sequences, roughly an eighth seen once. The sequenced sample was PBMCs, mostly from graft donor cells, obtained 180 days after TCRalphabeta/CD19-depleted stem cell transplant. These receptors came from a female patient aged 2-15 years who had a stem cell transplant for aplastic anemia, so the T cells may come from the graft donor.

The V call is TRBV28, the J call TRBJ2-7; D gene uncertain. The germline CDR1 and CDR2 sequences are MDHEN and SYDVKM. The V and J ends lost 0 bases and 3 bases respectively, with 6 bases between them. This CDR3 contains 13 residues. The CDR3 protein is CASSLWARYEQYF. The CDR3 coding sequence is TGTGCCAGCAGTTTATGGGCGCGCTACGAGCAGTACTTC.

This clonotype occurred a few times. The chain joins TRBV28 to TRBJ2-7; weak D call: TRBD2 (5 bases). The V gene lost 2 bases and the J gene lost 5 bases, with 13 bases spanning the gap. The germline CDR1 and CDR2 sequences are MDHEN and SYDVKM. The CDR3 contains 14 residues. CDR3 sequence: CASSLVSGFHEQYF. In nucleotides, the CDR3 is TGTGCCAGCAGTTTAGTATCGGGATTCCACGAGCAGTACTTC.

In this sample, this clonotype turned up a few times. The chain couples TRBV7-2 to TRBJ2-2; 8 bases map to TRBD2. This CDR3 comprises 17 residues. Germline CDR1 reads SGHTA; CDR2 reads FQGNSA. Germline trimming cut 2 bases from V and 1 base from J; bases unmatched to any gene: 6. The CDR3 region has the DNA TGTGCCAGCAGCTTACCTAGCGGGCCCGGGAACACCGGGGAGCTGTTTTTT. It is translated as CASSLPSGPGNTGELFF.

The chain joins TRBV12-3 or TRBV12-4 to TRBJ2-2; D may match TRBD1 or TRBD2 (5 bases each). This CDR3 is 15 amino acids long. Between the trimmed V and J ends, which lost 5 bases and 3 bases, there was a span of 13 bases. CDR3 in amino acids: CASSTPGPDTGELFF. The DNA of the CDR3 is TGTGCCAGCAGTACCCCGGGACCGGACACCGGGGAGCTGTTTTTT.

The rearrangement uses TRBV29-1 and TRBJ2-3; 7 bases line up with TRBD1. This CDR3 contains 13 residues. In germline, CDR1 is SQVTM, CDR2 ANQGSEA. The V gene end was trimmed by 6 bases and the J gene end by 0 bases; junction bases not matched to a gene: 3. The DNA of the CDR3 is TGCAGCGTATCGGGACAGAGCACAGATACGCAGTATTTT. Protein: CSVSGQSTDTQYF.

The chain joins TRBV29-1 to TRBJ2-5; D ambiguous. Per germline, CDR1 SQVTM and CDR2 ANQGSEA. V was cut by 4 bases and J by 1 base, with 10 bases left in between. This CDR3 spans 13 amino acids. CDR3 in amino acids: CSVGILFQETQYF. The CDR3 DNA sequence: TGCAGCGTTGGAATACTTTTCCAAGAGACCCAGTACTTC.

This chain links TRBV28 with TRBJ2-7; TRBD1 matches at 10 bases. V trimming: 6 bases; J trimming: 5 bases; junction bases outside the gene matches: 4. This CDR3 is built from 13 residues. Looked up from germline, CDR1 is MDHEN and CDR2 is SYDVKM. CDR3 sequence reads: CASSWDRGNEQYF. For the CDR3, the DNA is TGTGCCAGCAGCTGGGACAGGGGTAACGAGCAGTACTTC.

A few counts support this clonotype. This chain links TRBV6-2 or TRBV6-3 with TRBJ1-5; 7 nucleotides match TRBD1. Germline V lookup: CDR1 MNHEY, CDR2 SVGEGT. The CDR3 runs 18 residues. Trimming removed 4 bases from V and 0 bases from J; junction bases left unmatched: 12. CDR3 loop: CASSSPTGSSYSNQPQHF. As DNA, the CDR3 is TGTGCCAGCAGTTCCCCGACAGGGTCCTCCTATAGCAATCAGCCCCAGCATTTT.

This clonotype was seen only a few times. The chain links TRBV6-2 or TRBV6-3 to TRBJ2-5; the D gene is possibly TRBD2 (5 bases). The CDR3 extends over 17 amino acids. V was trimmed by 0 bases and J by 5 bases, leaving 19 bases between them. Germline CDR1 and CDR2: MNHEY and SVGEGT. CDR3 in DNA: TGTGCCAGCAGTTACTCCGGGGAATTACTACTCAGGGAGACCCAGTACTTC. Translation gives CASSYSGELLLRETQYF.

This clonotype has more than one count but fewer than ten. The chain links TRBV20-1 to TRBJ1-5; D is undetermined. CDR1 and CDR2 (germline): DFQATT, SNEGSKA (reference sequence). V lost 5 bases and J 4 bases, leaving 9 bases between the germline ends. CDR3 size: 12 residues. DNA of the CDR3: TGCAGTGCTTTGTCCCCTAATCAGCCCCAGCATTTT. Protein sequence: CSALSPNQPQHF.

In its sample, this clonotype was seen a few times. This sequence joins TRBV7-7 and TRBJ2-2; 9 nucleotides agree with TRBD1. The ends lost 4 bases at V and 4 bases at J; junction bases unmatched: 16. The CDR3 has 19 residues. The germline gives CDR1 SSHAT, CDR2 FNYEAQ (reference sequence). CDR3 protein: CASSSSTGQGKGGTGELFF. In nucleotides, the CDR3 is TGTGCCAGCAGCTCCAGCACGGGACAGGGCAAGGGTGGCACCGGGGAGCTGTTTTTT.

The V call is TRBV6-2 or TRBV6-3, the J call TRBJ2-1; D not certain. Germline V gives CDR1 MNHEY, CDR2 SVGEGT. The CDR3 extends over 15 amino acids. Trimming removed 5 bases from V and 5 bases from J, with 16 bases in between. For the CDR3, the DNA is TGTGCCAGCAGTCCGGAACGGGTGCAGGACAATGAGCAGTTCTTC. Translation gives CASSPERVQDNEQFF.

The chain joins TRBV10-3 to TRBJ2-7, with D possibly being TRBD1 or TRBD2 (5 bases each). V was cut by 8 bases and J by 2 bases, with 19 bases left in between. The length of the CDR3 is 15 residues. Germline loops: CDR1 ENHRY, CDR2 SYGVKD. DNA for the CDR3: TGTGCCATCGGTCCCGGGACGGAGGTGGCCTACGAGCAGTACTTC. Encoded protein: CAIGPGTEVAYEQYF.

The chain couples TRBV5-1 to TRBJ2-2; TRBD1 is a possible D gene (6 bases). V lost 1 base to trimming and J lost 2 bases, with 9 bases between them. Germline CDR1 and CDR2: SGHRS and YFSETQ. The CDR3 consists of 15 residues. The CDR3 sequence is CASSLTGKNTGELFF. CDR3 bases: TGCGCCAGCAGCTTGACAGGGAAAAACACCGGGGAGCTGTTTTTT. Full variable domain (missing parts from reference TRBV5-1 and TRBJ2-2): KAGVTQTPRYLIKTRGQQVTLSCSPISGHRSVSWYQQTPGQGLQFLFEYFSETQRNKGNFPGRFSGRQFSNSRSEMNVSTLELGDSALYLCASSLTGKNTGELFFGEGSRLTVL.

This chain links TRBV7-9 with TRBJ2-7, with a tentative D call TRBD2 (5 bases). The CDR3 loop spans 14 amino acids. Germline loops: CDR1 SEHNR, CDR2 FQNEAQ (reference sequence). Trimming shortened V by 5 bases and J by 2 bases, and 13 bases separated the two germline ends. For the CDR3, the DNA is TGTGCCAGCAGCCACGGACTTGCTCCCTACGAGCAGTACGTC. Residues: CASSHGLAPYEQYV.

This clonotype was observed a handful of times. The chain recombines TRBV12-3 or TRBV12-4 with TRBJ1-3; 7 bases line up with TRBD1. The J segment lost 2 bases and the V segment lost 6 bases, leaving 7 bases of the junction unmatched. The CDR3 extends over 15 amino acids. The CDR3 protein is CASSRDSRAGNTIYF. The CDR3 DNA sequence: TGTGCCAGCAGCCGGGACAGCCGGGCTGGAAACACCATATATTTT.

The chain has TRBV25-1 and TRBJ2-3; D may be TRBD1 (5 bases). CDR3 length equals 16 residues. From germline, CDR1 is MGHDK and CDR2 SYGVNS. V was shortened by 1 base and J by 6 bases, with 17 bases between the two germline ends. The CDR3 nucleotides are TGTGCCAGCAGTGAATTCGACAGCTATCCACCCGATACGCAGTATTTT. It is translated as CASSEFDSYPPDTQYF.

This rearrangement joins TRBV6-1 to TRBJ1-5; D remains ambiguous. Trimming left V 4 bases short and J 2 bases short, with 6 bases between. Germline CDR1 and CDR2: MNHNS and SASEGT. The CDR3 length is 13 residues. DNA of the CDR3: TGTGCCAGCAGTGGGATTGGCAATCAGCCCCAGCATTTT. Residues: CASSGIGNQPQHF.

Here the CDR3 reads CASSRRGRPYGYTF. The CDR3 DNA reads TGTGCCAGCAGTCGTAGGGGGCGCCCCTATGGCTACACCTTC. The chain joins TRBV28 to TRBJ1-2, with 7 bases matching TRBD1. This CDR3 has 14 amino acids. Germline V lookup: CDR1 MDHEN, CDR2 SYDVKM. J lost 4 bases, V lost 5 bases, and 7 bases had no gene match.

As for this clonotype: Given a much more abundant clone one base away, this may be a read error. The chain couples TRBV5-6 to TRBJ2-2; D unresolved. In germline, CDR1 is SGHDT, CDR2 YYEEEE. The CDR3 has 15 amino acids. The ends were cut back, 0 bases at V and 3 bases at J, with 9 bases in the middle. The CDR3 DNA is TGTGCCAGCAGCTTGGAGCGTGGCGACACCGGGGAGCTGTTTTTT. It specifies CASSLERGDTGELFF. Complete variable domain (other parts from reference TRBV5-6 and TRBJ2-2): DAGVTQSPTHLIKTRGQQVTLRCSPKSGHDTVSWYQQALGQGPQFIFQYYEEEERQRGNFPDRFSGHQFPNYSSELNVNALLLGDSALYLCASSLERGDTGELFFGEGSRLTVL.

The chain couples TRBV12-3 or TRBV12-4 to TRBJ1-2, with 8 bases lining up with TRBD1. The CDR3 has 14 residues. V was pared by 6 bases and J by 3 bases, with 6 bases of the junction left unmatched. The CDR3 nucleotides read TGTGCCAGCAGCAAGGCGACAGGGGACTATGGCTACACCTTC. Translating it yields CASSKATGDYGYTF.

The genes are TRBV5-6 and TRBJ2-1; 7 bases agree with TRBD2. Germline V gives CDR1 SGHDT, CDR2 YYEEEE. The CDR3 is 16 residues long. V dropped 2 bases and J dropped 4; count of bases not matched to a gene: 9. The CDR3 protein is CASSFYGRNEYNEQFF. Written as DNA, the CDR3 is TGTGCCAGCAGCTTTTACGGGAGGAATGAGTACAATGAGCAGTTCTTC.

This clonotype has a handful of counts. The CDR3 reads CASSLRQDPYGYTF. The CDR3 DNA sequence: TGTGCCAGCAGTTTACGACAGGATCCGTATGGCTACACCTTC. The chain combines TRBV12-3 or TRBV12-4 with TRBJ1-2; D perhaps matches TRBD1 (6 bases). The CDR3 loop spans 14 amino acids. The V end lost 2 bases, the J end lost 5 bases, and 12 bases lay between the germline ends.

This clonotype was observed a handful of times. The chain carries TRBV9 and TRBJ2-5, with a tentative D call TRBD1 (5 bases). The germline gives CDR1 SGDLS, CDR2 YYNGEE. V dropped 1 base and J dropped 5 bases, with 12 bases sitting between them. The CDR3 covers 14 residues. CDR3 nucleotide sequence: TGTGCCAGCAGCGTATCCCCGGACATCGAGACCCAGTACTTC. This translates into CASSVSPDIETQYF.

This sequence joins TRBV7-9 and TRBJ2-1; perhaps TRBD1 as D (6 bases). The CDR3 runs to 14 residues. The germline gives CDR1 SEHNR, CDR2 FQNEAQ (reference sequence). The ends were cut back, 3 bases at V and 8 bases at J, with 14 bases in the middle. Here the CDR3 DNA reads TGTGCCAGCAGCTTTCCCCTCAGGGGAGATGAGCAGTTCTTC. Its translation: CASSFPLRGDEQFF.

The rearrangement joins TRBV28 to TRBJ2-3; a weak D match, TRBD2 (6 bases). V lost 6 bases, J lost 1 base, and 17 bases lay in between. This CDR3 region has 16 residues. Germline CDR1 reads MDHEN; CDR2 reads SYDVKM. The CDR3 sequence is CASSQSGTGGTDTQYF. CDR3 coding DNA: TGTGCCAGCAGCCAAAGCGGAACGGGGGGCACAGATACGCAGTATTTT.

The rearrangement joins TRBV6-2 or TRBV6-3 to TRBJ2-1, with D possibly being TRBD2 (6 bases). V lost 0 bases to trimming and J lost 3 bases, with 15 bases between them. The CDR3 runs 17 residues. Germline V gene lookup returns CDR1 MNHEY and CDR2 SVGEGT. The CDR3 DNA sequence: TGTGCCAGCAGTTACTCGAGGTCGGGAGTTATCTACAATGAGCAGTTCTTC. Residues: CASSYSRSGVIYNEQFF.